This entry lists 18 T cell receptor beta chains sequenced from one sample in a study of CD8+ T cells in alopecia areata. After isolation, RNA underwent reverse transcription to generate cDNA as the sequencing template. Libraries were prepared by immunoSEQ multiplex PCR; TCRdb keeps only in-frame clonotypes and omits some of them. The profile covers around 100,000 clones, none occurring a single time. The specimen sequenced was lesional skin. The receptors originated from a C3H/HeJ mouse with alopecia areata. MHC haplotype of the strain: H2-k.

On this clone itself: Genes here carry mouse names. The CDR3 end is not reached by the read, which stops 4 residues before it; the germline J gene fills it in. This chain links TRBV1 with TRBJ1-4; tentatively, D is TRBD1 (5 bases). This CDR3 has 16 residues. Germline-derived CDR1 and CDR2 are NSQYPW and LRSPGD (reference sequence). With 0 bases removed from V and 3 bases from J, the gap between germline ends came to 11 bases. CDR3 loop: CTCSAERRQTNERLFF. The DNA read from the CDR3 is TGCACCTGCAGTGCAGAGAGGAGACAGACCAACGAA.

This clone was counted between two and nine times. The genes and germline here are from mouse. The read halts 4 residues ahead of the CDR3 end, with the missing end drawn from the germline J gene. The chain recombines TRBV13-1 with TRBJ2-7; TRBD2 matches at 10 bases. The CDR3 is 16 residues long. CDR1 and CDR2 (germline): NSHNY, SYGAGN. J was trimmed by 2 bases and V by 0 bases; bases with no gene match: 5. CDR3 residues: CASSDVLGGRPYEQYF. The CDR3 DNA, read in part, is TGTGCCAGCAGTGATGTCCTGGGGGGGCGACCCTAT.

Ten or more counts support this clone. Genes here carry mouse names. The read ends 4 residues before the CDR3 terminus; that terminus is restored from the germline J gene. The chain combines TRBV13-3 with TRBJ2-7, with D tentatively TRBD2 (5 bases). Trimming cost V 0 bases and J 3 bases, with 7 bases left between them. This CDR3 spans 13 amino acids. Germline loops: CDR1 NNHDY, CDR2 SYVADS. CDR3 DNA, as far as it was read: TGTGCCAGCAGTGATGTTGGGGACTAT. This encodes CASSDVGDY. The entire CDR3 reads CASSDVGDYEQYF.

Worth noting for this clone: Gene and germline names: mouse. The observed sequence ends 4 residues before the CDR3 terminus, with the missing tail filled in from the germline J gene. V usage is TRBV17 and J usage is TRBJ2-3; 9 bases align to TRBD2. CDR1 and CDR2 from the germline V gene are MNHDT and YYDKIL. There are 16 residues in the CDR3. J was trimmed by 0 bases and V by 3 bases; bases with no gene match: 4. CDR3 DNA (partial): TGTGCTAGCAGTAGTACTGGGGGGCCTAGTGCAGAA. It codes for CASSSTGGPSAE. The whole CDR3 protein is CASSSTGGPSAETLYF.

On this clone itself: Gene names and germline match the mouse. The read terminates 4 residues ahead of where the CDR3 ends, so the germline J gene completes it. The chain joins TRBV13-2 to TRBJ2-7, with 8 bases identical to TRBD2. The CDR3 consists of 14 residues. J lost 3 bases, V lost 1 base, and 3 bases had no gene match. The germline V gene encodes CDR1 NNHNN and CDR2 SYGAGS (reference sequence). The CDR3 sequence is CASGDLWGVYEQYF. The CDR3 DNA, read in part, is TGTGCCAGCGGTGATCTCTGGGGGGTCTAT.

On this clone itself: Gene names denote mouse genes. The read ends 4 residues shy of where the CDR3 ends; the end is completed using the germline J gene. The gene calls are TRBV1 and TRBJ2-5; 13 positions agree with TRBD2. The CDR3 covers 16 residues. Germline lookup yields CDR1 NSQYPW and CDR2 LRSPGD (reference sequence). With V trimmed by 6 bases and J by 3 bases, 6 bases remained unmatched. The CDR3 loop is CTCRSGTGGVQDTQYF. CDR3 bases read: TGCACCTGCAGATCCGGGACTGGGGGGGTTCAAGAC.

This clone has more than one count but fewer than ten. The listed genes are named as in mouse. Additional DNA sequences in this sample encode the identical CDR3. The DNA read from the CDR3 is TGTGCTAGCAGTAGAGACAATAGTCAAAAC. Amino acid sequence: CASSRDNSQN. The complete CDR3 sequence is CASSRDNSQNTLYF. The rearrangement joins TRBV17 to TRBJ2-4; D is ambiguous. The read finishes 4 residues shy of the CDR3 end, and the germline J gene is used to complete it. Trimming shortened V by 0 bases and J by 0 bases, and 4 bases separated the two germline ends. CDR1 is MNHDT and CDR2 is YYDKIL in the germline V gene. There are 14 residues in the CDR3.

About this clone: The genes and germline here are from mouse. The CDR3 end is not reached by the read, which stops 4 residues before it; the germline J gene fills it in. The rearrangement joins TRBV13-2 to TRBJ1-2, with 9 positions matching TRBD1. J lost 0 bases, V lost 3 bases, and 3 bases had no gene match. Germline V gene data show CDR1 as NNHNN and CDR2 as SYGAGS (reference sequence). The CDR3 covers 15 residues. This CDR3 is CASGGTGVSNSDYTF. The covered CDR3 bases are TGTGCCAGCGGTGGGACAGGGGTCTCAAACTCC.

Turning to this clone: Each gene name is a mouse one. The read terminates 4 residues ahead of where the CDR3 ends, so the germline J gene completes it. The chain uses TRBV13-3 and TRBJ2-2; 7 nucleotides line up with TRBD2. Germline CDR1 and CDR2: NNHDY and SYVADS. CDR3 length: 15 residues. With V trimmed by 4 bases and J by 0 bases, 3 bases remained unmatched. CDR3 DNA (partial): TGTGCCAGCAGTTTCTGGGGGTCAAACACCGGG. Encoded protein: CASSFWGSNTG. The entire CDR3 reads CASSFWGSNTGQLYF.

Concerning this clone: Gene labels here are mouse ones. The read comes to an end 4 residues before the CDR3 does, leaving the germline J gene to fill in the end. V and J are TRBV1 and TRBJ2-3; 14 bases line up with TRBD2. J lost 3 bases, V lost 3 bases, and 5 bases had no gene match. The CDR3 consists of 17 residues. Germline CDR1 NSQYPW, CDR2 LRSPGD (reference sequence). The CDR3 bases that were read are TGCACCTGCAGTGCTTGGGACTGGGGGGGCGCGGCAGAA. It specifies CTCSAWDWGGAAE. The whole CDR3 sequence reads CTCSAWDWGGAAETLYF.

Concerning this clone: Gene names and germline refer to mouse. The sequenced fragment ends 4 residues before the CDR3 boundary, so the rest is inferred from the germline J gene. The J gene is TRBJ2-1, the V gene TRBV17; D gene ambiguous. Germline CDR1 is MNHDT and CDR2 is YYDKIL. Trimming shortened V by 4 bases and J by 6 bases, and 4 bases separated the two germline ends. The CDR3 totals 11 residues. CDR3 region: CASSTRAEQFF. CDR3 DNA (partial): TGTGCTAGCAGTACTCGTGCT.

This clone was counted ten times or more. The genes and germline here are from mouse. Read sequence stops 4 residues before the CDR3 end, and the germline J gene provides the missing end. The rearrangement joins TRBV13-3 to TRBJ2-1; 7 bases are a match to TRBD1. CDR1 is NNHDY and CDR2 is SYVADS in the germline V gene. CDR3 size: 14 residues. J gave up 2 bases and V 4 bases, and 3 bases lay outside the gene matches. Partial CDR3 DNA: TGTGCCAGCAGTACAGGGGAGGACTATGCT. Translating gives CASSTGEDYA. In full, the CDR3 reads CASSTGEDYAEQFF.

As concerns this clone: The protein in this entry is translated from the DNA; at residue 9 it differs from the protein listed in TCRdb. Gene names denote mouse genes. The read terminates 3 residues ahead of where the CDR3 ends, so the germline J gene completes it. This chain links TRBV19 with TRBJ1-6, with D perhaps TRBD1 (6 bases). TRBJ1-6 is an open reading frame, and its role is uncertain. V dropped 2 bases and J dropped 11 bases, with 8 bases sitting between them. The CDR3 contains 12 residues. Germline V gives CDR1 FNHDT, CDR2 SITEND (reference sequence). CDR3 region: CASSIGGPPLYF. Partial CDR3 DNA: TGTGCCAGCAGTATCGGGGGGCCGCCC.

About this clone: The genes and germline here are from mouse. The read is 4 residues too short to cover the CDR3 end, so that end is filled in from the germline J gene. This chain connects TRBV13-3 to TRBJ2-7; 9 nucleotides match TRBD2. The CDR3 extends over 14 amino acids. Germline V CDR1 and CDR2: NNHDY, SYVADS. CDR3 sequence reads: CASSGLDWGYEQYF. CDR3 DNA, as far as it was read: TGTGCCAGCAGTGGCCTAGACTGGGGGTAT.

The sample holds a few counts of this clone. The listed genes are named as in mouse. The sequenced fragment ends 4 residues before the CDR3 boundary, so the rest is inferred from the germline J gene. V usage is TRBV13-3 and J usage is TRBJ2-3; D might be TRBD1 (5 bases). CDR1 is NNHDY and CDR2 is SYVADS in the germline V gene. V was shortened by 2 bases and J by 0 bases, with 13 bases between the two germline ends. The CDR3 sequence is 16 residues long. The CDR3 is CASSDDGQNSAETLYF. Partial CDR3 DNA: TGTGCCAGCAGTGACGATGGACAAAATAGTGCAGAA.

This clone showed up just a few times. Gene names denote mouse genes. The read ends 4 residues early relative to the CDR3; the germline J gene fills the gap. V and J are TRBV13-3 and TRBJ1-4, with 7 nucleotides matching TRBD1. After removal of 3 bases from V and 0 bases from J, the junction contained 8 bases not matched to a gene. Germline assignment: CDR1 NNHDY and CDR2 SYVADS. The CDR3 contains 17 residues. CDR3 DNA, as far as it was read: TGTGCCAGCAGTGCCTTTCCGGGACAGCTTTCCAACGAA. Translated: CASSAFPGQLSNE. The entire CDR3 is CASSAFPGQLSNERLFF.

Comment on this clone: Mouse gene names apply. The read ends 4 residues shy of where the CDR3 ends; the end is completed using the germline J gene. The V call is TRBV19, the J call TRBJ2-7, with D maybe TRBD1 (5 bases). Germline lookup yields CDR1 FNHDT and CDR2 SITEND (reference sequence). CDR3 length: 11 amino acids. The sequenced part of the CDR3 DNA is TGTGCCAGCAAAAACAGGTAT. This sequence encodes CASKNRY. The CDR3 in its entirety is CASKNRYEQYF.

This clone was recorded a few times. Genes here carry mouse names. The read stops 4 residues short of the end of the CDR3; the missing end is completed from the germline J gene. The chain joins TRBV13-3 to TRBJ2-7; D uncertain. Germline V gene sequence: CDR1 NNHDY, CDR2 SYVADS. The CDR3 has 12 amino acids. CDR3 bases read: TGTGCCAGCAGACTCCAGGATTAT. This translates into CASRLQDY. The CDR3 in its entirety is CASRLQDYEQYF.